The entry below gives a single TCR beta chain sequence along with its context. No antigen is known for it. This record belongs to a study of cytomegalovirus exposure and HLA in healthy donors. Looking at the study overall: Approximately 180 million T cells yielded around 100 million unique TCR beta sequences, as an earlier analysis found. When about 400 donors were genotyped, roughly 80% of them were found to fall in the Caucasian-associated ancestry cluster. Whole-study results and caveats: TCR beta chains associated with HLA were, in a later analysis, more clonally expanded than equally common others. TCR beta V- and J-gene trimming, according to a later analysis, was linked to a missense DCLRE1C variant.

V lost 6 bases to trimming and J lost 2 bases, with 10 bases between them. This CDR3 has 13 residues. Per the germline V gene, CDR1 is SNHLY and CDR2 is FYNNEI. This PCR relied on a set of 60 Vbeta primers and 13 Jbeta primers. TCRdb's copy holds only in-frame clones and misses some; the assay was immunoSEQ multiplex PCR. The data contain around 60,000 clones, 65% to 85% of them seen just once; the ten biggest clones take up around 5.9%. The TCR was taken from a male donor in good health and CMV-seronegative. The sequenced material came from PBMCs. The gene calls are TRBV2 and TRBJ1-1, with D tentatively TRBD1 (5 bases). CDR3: CASSSDSNTEAFF. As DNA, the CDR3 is TGTGCCAGCAGCTCTGACAGCAACACTGAAGCTTTCTTT. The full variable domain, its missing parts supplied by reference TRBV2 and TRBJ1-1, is EPEVTQTPSHQVTQMGQEVILRCVPISNHLYFYWYRQILGQKVEFLVSFYNNEISEKSEIFDDQFSVERPDGSNFTLKIRSTKLEDSAMYFCASSSDSNTEAFFGQGTRLTVV.